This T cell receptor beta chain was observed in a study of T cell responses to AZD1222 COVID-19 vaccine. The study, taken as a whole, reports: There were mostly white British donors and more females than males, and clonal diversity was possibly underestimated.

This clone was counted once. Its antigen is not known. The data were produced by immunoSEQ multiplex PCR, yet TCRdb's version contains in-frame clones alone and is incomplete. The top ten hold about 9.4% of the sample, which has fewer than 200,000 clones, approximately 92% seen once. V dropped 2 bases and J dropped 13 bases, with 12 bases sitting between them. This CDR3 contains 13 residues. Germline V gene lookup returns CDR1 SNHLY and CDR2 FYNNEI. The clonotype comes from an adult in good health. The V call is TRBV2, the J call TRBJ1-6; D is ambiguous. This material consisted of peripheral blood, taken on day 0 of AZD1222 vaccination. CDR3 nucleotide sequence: TGTGCCAGCAGTGAATTGGTCGAATCGCCCCTCCACTTT. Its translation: CASSELVESPLHF.